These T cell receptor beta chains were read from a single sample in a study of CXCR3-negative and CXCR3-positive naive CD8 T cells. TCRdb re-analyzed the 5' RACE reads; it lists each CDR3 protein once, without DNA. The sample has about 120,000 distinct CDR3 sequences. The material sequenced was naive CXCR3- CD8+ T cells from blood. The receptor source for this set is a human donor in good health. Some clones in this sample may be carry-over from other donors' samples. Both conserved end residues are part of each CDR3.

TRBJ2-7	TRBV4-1	CASSQDVTVYEQYF
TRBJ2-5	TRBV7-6	CASSLVGVRKTSATKETQYF
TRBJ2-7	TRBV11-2	CASSPGMGVGTTYEQYF
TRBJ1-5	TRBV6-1	CASSSQGANQPQHF
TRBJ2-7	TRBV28	CASSPGTESYEQYF
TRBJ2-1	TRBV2	CASSDGHGARSYNEQFF
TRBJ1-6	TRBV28	CASTPYPEHRSPLHF
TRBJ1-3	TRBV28	CASSFTNTIYF
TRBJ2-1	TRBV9	CASSVAVEQFF
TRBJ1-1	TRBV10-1	CASSGTAGTEAFF
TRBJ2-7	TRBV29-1	CSVEDPETGYYEQYF
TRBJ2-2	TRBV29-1	CSVQAGGPGELFF
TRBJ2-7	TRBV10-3	CAISRQGQQYF
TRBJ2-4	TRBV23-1	CASSQGRGNVIQYF
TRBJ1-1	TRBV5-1	CASSPQGRDTEAFF
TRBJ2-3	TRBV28	CASSPLERSQGDTQYF
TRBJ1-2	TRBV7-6	CASSLLGGSGYTF
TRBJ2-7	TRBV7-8	CASSLDGVSYEQYF
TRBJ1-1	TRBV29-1	CSVVLGMNTEAFF
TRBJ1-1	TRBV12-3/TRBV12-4	CASQPGMNTETFF
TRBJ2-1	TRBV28	CASSLAGTTDNEQFF
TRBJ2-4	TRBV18	CASSPPKQGEKNIQYF
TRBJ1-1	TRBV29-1	CSVEDLPGVAFF
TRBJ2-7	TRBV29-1	CSVEDRRTSASSYEQYF
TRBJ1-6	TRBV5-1	CASSQSLSGTVINSPLHF
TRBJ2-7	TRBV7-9	CASSSLVYEQYF